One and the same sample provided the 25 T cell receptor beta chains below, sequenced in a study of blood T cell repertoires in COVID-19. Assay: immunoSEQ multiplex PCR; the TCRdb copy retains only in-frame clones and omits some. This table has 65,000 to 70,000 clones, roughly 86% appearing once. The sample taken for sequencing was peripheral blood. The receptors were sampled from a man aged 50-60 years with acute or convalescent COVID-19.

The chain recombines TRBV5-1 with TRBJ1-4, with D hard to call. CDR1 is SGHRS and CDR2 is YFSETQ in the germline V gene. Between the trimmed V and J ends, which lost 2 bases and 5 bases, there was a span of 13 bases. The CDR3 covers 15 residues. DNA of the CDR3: TGCGCCAGCAGCTTCGCGGAATTCGGGAATGAAAAACTGTTTTTT. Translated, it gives CASSFAEFGNEKLFF.

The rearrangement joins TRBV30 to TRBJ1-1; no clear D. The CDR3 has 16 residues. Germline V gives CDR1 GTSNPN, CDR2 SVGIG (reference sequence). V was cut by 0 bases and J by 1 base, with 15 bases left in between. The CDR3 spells CAWSVPWEAPNTEAFF. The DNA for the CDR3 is TGTGCCTGGAGTGTACCGTGGGAGGCGCCGAACACTGAAGCTTTCTTT. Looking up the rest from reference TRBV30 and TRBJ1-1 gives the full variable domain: SQTIHQWPATLVQPVGSPLSLECTVEGTSNPNLYWYRQAAGRGLQLLFYSVGIGQISSEVPQNLSASRPQDRQFILSSKKLLLSDSGFYLCAWSVPWEAPNTEAFFGQGTRLTVV.

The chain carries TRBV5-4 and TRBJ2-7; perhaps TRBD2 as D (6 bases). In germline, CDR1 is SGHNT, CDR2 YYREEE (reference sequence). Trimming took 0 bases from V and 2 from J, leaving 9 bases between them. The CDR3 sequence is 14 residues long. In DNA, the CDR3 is TGTGCCAGCAGCTTGGTGGGAGGAACCTACGAGCAGTACTTC. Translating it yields CASSLVGGTYEQYF.

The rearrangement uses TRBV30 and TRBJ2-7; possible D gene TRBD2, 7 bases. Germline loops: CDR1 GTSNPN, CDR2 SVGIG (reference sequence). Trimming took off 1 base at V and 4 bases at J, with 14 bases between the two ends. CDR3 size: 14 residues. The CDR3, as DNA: TGTGCCTGGAGTGAGGGGGGGTACCGGTACGAGCAGTACTTC. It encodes CAWSEGGYRYEQYF.

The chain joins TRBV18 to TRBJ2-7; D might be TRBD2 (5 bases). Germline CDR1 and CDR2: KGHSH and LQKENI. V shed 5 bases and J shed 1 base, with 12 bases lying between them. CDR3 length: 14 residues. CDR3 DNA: TGTGCCAGCTCAACGACCCCGGGGTCCTACGAGCAGTACTTC. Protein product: CASSTTPGSYEQYF.

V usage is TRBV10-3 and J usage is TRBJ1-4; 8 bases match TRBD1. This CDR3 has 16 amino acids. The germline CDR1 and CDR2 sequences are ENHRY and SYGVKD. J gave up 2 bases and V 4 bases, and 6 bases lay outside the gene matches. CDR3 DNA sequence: TGTGCCATCAGTGGGCGACCAGGGGGCACTAATGAAAAACTGTTTTTT. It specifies CAISGRPGGTNEKLFF.

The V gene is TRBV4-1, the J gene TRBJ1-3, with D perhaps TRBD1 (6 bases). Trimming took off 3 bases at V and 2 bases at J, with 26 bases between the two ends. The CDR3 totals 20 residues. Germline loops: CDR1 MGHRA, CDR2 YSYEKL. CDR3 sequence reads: CASSQARDTLGIGAGNTIYF. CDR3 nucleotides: TGCGCCAGCAGCCAGGCTCGGGACACCCTGGGGATTGGGGCTGGAAACACCATATATTTT.

This CDR3 is CASPGIGYGGYTF. The CDR3 DNA reads as TGTGCCTCCCCAGGGATAGGGTATGGTGGCTACACCTTC. The V call is TRBV30, the J call TRBJ1-2, with D maybe TRBD1 (5 bases). The CDR3 is made up of 13 amino acids. Germline loops: CDR1 GTSNPN, CDR2 SVGIG (reference sequence). Trimming pared 7 bases from V and 7 bases from J, leaving 19 bases between.

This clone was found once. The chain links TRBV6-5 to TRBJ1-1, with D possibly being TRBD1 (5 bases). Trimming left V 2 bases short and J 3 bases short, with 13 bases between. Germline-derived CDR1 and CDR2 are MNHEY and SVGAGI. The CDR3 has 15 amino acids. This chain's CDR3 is CASSYSQGGDTEAFF. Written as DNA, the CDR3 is TGTGCCAGCAGTTACAGCCAGGGAGGGGACACTGAAGCTTTCTTT.

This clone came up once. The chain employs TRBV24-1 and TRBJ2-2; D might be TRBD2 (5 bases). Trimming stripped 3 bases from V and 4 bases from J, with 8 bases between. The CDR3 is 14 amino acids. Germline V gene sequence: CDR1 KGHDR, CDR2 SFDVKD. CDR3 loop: CATSDPGVTGELFF. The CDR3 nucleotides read TGTGCCACCAGTGATCCCGGGGTCACCGGGGAGCTGTTTTTT.

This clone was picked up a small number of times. The DNA for the CDR3 is TGTGCCAGCAGCAGCGGGGACAGGGTACTATTAGAGCAGTACTTC. The encoded protein is CASSSGDRVLLEQYF. This rearrangement joins TRBV7-9 to TRBJ2-7, with TRBD1 matching 9 bases. Germline V gene lookup returns CDR1 SEHNR and CDR2 FQNEAQ (reference sequence). This CDR3 is 15 amino acids long. The junction had 12 bases not matched to a gene; V was cut back by 5 bases and J by 7 bases.

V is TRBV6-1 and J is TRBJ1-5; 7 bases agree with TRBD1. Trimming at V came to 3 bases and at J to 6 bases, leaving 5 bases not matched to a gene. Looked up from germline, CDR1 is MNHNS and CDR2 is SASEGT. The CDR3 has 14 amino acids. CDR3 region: CASSDPRGSQPQHF. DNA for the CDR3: TGTGCCAGCAGTGATCCCAGGGGGAGTCAGCCCCAGCATTTT.

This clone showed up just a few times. CDR3: CAWSVLERTETQYF. The CDR3 DNA reads as TGTGCCTGGAGTGTACTAGAAAGGACAGAGACCCAGTACTTC. This chain links TRBV30 with TRBJ2-5; D might be TRBD2 (5 bases). Trimming pared 0 bases from V and 4 bases from J, leaving 12 bases between. The CDR3 sequence is 14 residues long. The germline gives CDR1 GTSNPN, CDR2 SVGIG (reference sequence).

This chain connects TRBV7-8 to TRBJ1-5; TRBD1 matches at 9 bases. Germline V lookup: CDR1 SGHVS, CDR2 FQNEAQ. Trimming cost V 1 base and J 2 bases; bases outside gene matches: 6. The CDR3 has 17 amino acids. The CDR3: CASSLGGTGLGNQPQHF. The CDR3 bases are TGTGCCAGCAGCTTAGGTGGGACAGGGTTGGGCAATCAGCCCCAGCATTTT.

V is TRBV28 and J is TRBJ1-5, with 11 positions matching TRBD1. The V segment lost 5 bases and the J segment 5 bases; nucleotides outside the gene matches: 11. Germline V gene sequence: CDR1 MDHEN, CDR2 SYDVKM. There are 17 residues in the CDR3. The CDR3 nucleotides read TGTGCCAGCAGTCGATCGGGGACAGGGGGATGGGATCAGCCCCAGCATTTT. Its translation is CASSRSGTGGWDQPQHF.

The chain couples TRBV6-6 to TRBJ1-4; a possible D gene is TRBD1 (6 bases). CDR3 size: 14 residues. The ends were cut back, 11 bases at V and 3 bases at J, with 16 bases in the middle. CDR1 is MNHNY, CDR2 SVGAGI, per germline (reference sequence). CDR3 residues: CAGSGGSANEKLFF. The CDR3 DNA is TGTGCCGGGAGCGGGGGCAGCGCTAATGAAAAACTGTTTTTT.

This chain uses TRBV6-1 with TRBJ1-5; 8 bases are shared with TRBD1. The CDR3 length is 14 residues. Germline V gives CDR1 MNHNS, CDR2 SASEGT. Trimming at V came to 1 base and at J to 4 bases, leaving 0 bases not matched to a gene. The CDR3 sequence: CASSEGTGNQPQHF. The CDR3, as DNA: TGTGCCAGCAGTGAAGGGACAGGGAATCAGCCCCAGCATTTT.

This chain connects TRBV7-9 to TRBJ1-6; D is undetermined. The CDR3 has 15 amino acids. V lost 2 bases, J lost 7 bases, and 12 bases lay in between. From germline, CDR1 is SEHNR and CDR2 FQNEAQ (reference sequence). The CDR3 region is CASSLSAQRNSPLHF. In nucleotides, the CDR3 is TGTGCCAGCAGCTTATCCGCGCAGCGGAATTCACCCCTCCACTTT.

The CDR3 DNA sequence: TGCAGCGTTGTGGGGACTTTCGGTGAAAAACTGTTTTTT. It translates to CSVVGTFGEKLFF. The chain combines TRBV29-1 with TRBJ1-4, with a possible D match to TRBD1 (5 bases). CDR1 SQVTM and CDR2 ANQGSEA come from the germline V gene. The CDR3 has 13 amino acids. V was clipped by 4 bases and J by 7 bases, with 13 bases between them.

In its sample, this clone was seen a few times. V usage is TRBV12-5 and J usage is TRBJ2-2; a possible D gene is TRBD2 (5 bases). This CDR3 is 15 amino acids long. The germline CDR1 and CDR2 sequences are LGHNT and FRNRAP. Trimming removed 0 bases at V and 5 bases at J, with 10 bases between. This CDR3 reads CASGLVHTGTGELFF. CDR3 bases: TGTGCTAGTGGTTTGGTACACACGGGGACCGGGGAGCTGTTTTTT.

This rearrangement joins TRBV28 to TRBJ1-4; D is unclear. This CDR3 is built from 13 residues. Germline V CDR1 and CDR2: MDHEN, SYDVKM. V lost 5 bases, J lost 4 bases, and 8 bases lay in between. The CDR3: CASSIRDNEKLFF. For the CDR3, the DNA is TGTGCCAGCAGTATCCGGGATAATGAAAAACTGTTTTTT.

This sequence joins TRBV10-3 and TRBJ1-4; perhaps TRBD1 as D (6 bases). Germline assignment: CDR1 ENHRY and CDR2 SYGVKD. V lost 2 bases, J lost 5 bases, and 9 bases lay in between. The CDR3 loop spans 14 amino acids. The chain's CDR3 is CAISENRENEKLFF. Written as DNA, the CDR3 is TGTGCCATCAGTGAGAACAGGGAGAATGAAAAACTGTTTTTT.

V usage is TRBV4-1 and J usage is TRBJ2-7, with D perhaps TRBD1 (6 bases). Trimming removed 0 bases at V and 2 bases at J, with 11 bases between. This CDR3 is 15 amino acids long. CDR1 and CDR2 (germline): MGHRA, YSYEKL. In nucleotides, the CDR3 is TGCGCCAGCAGCCAAGATCGTGGACAGCCCTACGAGCAGTACTTC. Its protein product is CASSQDRGQPYEQYF.

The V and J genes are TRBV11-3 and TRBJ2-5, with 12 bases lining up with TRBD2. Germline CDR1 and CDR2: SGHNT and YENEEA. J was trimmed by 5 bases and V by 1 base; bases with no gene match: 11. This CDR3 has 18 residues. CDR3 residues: CASSLAVLASGRDETQYF. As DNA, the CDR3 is TGTGCCAGCAGCTTAGCGGTGTTGGCTAGCGGGAGGGATGAGACCCAGTACTTC.

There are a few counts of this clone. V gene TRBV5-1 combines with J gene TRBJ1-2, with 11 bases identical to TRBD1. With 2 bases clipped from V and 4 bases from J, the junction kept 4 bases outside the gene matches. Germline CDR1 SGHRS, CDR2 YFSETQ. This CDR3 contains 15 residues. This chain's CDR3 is CASSFYGTGGYGYTF. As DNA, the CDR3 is TGCGCCAGCAGCTTTTACGGGACAGGGGGCTATGGCTACACCTTC.